Sequencing of this T cell receptor beta chain was carried out in a study of T cells after yellow fever vaccination. Germline V gene data show CDR1 as SNHLY and CDR2 as FYNNEI. With 11 bases removed from V and 0 bases from J, the gap between germline ends came to 17 bases. The CDR3 runs to 14 residues. This clonotype appeared once. Its antigen is undetermined. It may be a read error: a sequence one base away is much more abundant. The study made its TCR cDNA through 5'RACE template switching. That step introduced a universal primer site along with UMIs. TCRdb ran MiXCR on the 5' RACE reads and lists one entry per CDR3 protein. In the table there are about 360,000 distinct CDR3 sequences, 6.2% of which are singletons. Study-wide results and caveats: By day 5 rather than day 15, the secondary response had peaked, though it was weaker.

The clonotype comes from a young man who received the YFV17D yellow fever vaccine. The chain links TRBV2 to TRBJ2-7; weak D call: TRBD1 (7 bases). Sample: PBMCs, taken 5 days after the yellow fever booster vaccination. The CDR3 loop is CASRWQGGSYEQYF. As DNA, the CDR3 is TGTGCCTCCCGGTGGCAGGGGGGCTCCTACGAGCAGTACTTC. Full variable domain (rest looked up from reference TRBV2 and TRBJ2-7): EPEVTQTPSHQVTQMGQEVILRCVPISNHLYFYWYRQILGQKVEFLVSFYNNEISEKSEIFDDQFSVERPDGSNFTLKIRSTKLEDSAMYFCASRWQGGSYEQYFGPGTRLTVT.